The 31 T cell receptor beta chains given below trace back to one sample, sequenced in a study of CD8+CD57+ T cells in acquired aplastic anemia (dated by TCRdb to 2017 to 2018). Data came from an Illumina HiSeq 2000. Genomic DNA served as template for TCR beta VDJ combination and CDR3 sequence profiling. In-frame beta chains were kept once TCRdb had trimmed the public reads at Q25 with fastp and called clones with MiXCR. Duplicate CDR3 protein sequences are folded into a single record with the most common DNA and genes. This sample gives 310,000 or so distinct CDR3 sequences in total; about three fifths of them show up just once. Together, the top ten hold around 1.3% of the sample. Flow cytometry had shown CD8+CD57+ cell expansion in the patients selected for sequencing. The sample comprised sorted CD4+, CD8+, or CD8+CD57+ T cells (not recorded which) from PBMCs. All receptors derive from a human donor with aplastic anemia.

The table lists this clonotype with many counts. DNA for the CDR3: TGTGCCAGCAGCTCACCCTCCGGGGGGACTGAAGCTTTCTTT. This gives the protein CASSSPSGGTEAFF. The chain carries TRBV2 and TRBJ1-1; TRBD1 is a possible D gene (5 bases). V dropped 6 bases and J dropped 5 bases, with 16 bases sitting between them. Germline CDR1 and CDR2: SNHLY and FYNNEI. This CDR3 is built from 14 residues.

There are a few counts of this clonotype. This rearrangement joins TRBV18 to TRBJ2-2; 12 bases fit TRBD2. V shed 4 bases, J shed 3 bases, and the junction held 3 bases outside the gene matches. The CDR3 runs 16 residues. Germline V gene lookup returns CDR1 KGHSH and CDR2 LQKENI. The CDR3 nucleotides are TGTGCCAGCTCACTAACTAGCGGGAGGCACACCGGGGAGCTGTTTTTT. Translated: CASSLTSGRHTGELFF.

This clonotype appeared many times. CDR3 in DNA: TGTGCCAGCATCCGAGGCACTGAAGCTTTCTTT. Amino acids: CASIRGTEAFF. V is TRBV6-1 and J is TRBJ1-1; no firm D call. V was clipped by 7 bases and J by 4 bases, with 7 bases between them. Germline V gene sequence: CDR1 MNHNS, CDR2 SASEGT. This CDR3 has 11 residues.

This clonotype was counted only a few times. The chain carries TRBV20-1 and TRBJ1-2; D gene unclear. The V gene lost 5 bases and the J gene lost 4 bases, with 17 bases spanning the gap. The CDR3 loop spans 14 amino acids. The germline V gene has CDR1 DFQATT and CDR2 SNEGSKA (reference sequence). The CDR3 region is CSASIWSIRYGYTF. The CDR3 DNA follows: TGCAGTGCTTCGATTTGGTCAATCCGCTATGGCTACACCTTC.

The CDR3 loop is CASSGGLADSTQFF. The CDR3, as DNA: TGTGCCAGCAGCGGAGGACTAGCGGACTCAACCCAGTTCTTC. The chain has TRBV9 and TRBJ2-1, with 10 bases that match TRBD2. CDR1 and CDR2 (germline): SGDLS, YYNGEE. The CDR3 runs 14 residues. After removal of 3 bases from V and 13 bases from J, the junction contained 10 bases not matched to a gene. Looking up the rest from reference TRBV9 and TRBJ2-1 gives the full variable domain: DSGVTQTPKHLITATGQRVTLRCSPRSGDLSVYWYQQSLDQGLQFLIQYYNGEERAKGNILERFSAQQFPDLHSELNLSSLELGDSALYFCASSGGLADSTQFFGPGTRLTVL.

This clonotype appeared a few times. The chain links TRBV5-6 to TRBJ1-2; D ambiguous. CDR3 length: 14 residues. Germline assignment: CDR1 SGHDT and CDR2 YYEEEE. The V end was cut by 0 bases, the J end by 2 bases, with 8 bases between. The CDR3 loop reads CASSLVSPNYGYTF. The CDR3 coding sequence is TGTGCCAGCAGCTTGGTCTCCCCCAACTATGGCTACACCTTC.

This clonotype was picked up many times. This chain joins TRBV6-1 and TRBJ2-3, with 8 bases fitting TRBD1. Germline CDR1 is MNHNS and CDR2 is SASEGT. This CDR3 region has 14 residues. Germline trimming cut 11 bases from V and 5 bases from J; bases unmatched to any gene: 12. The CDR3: CADSPGGALDTQYF. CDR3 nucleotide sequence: TGTGCCGACAGTCCAGGGGGCGCATTAGATACGCAGTATTTT.

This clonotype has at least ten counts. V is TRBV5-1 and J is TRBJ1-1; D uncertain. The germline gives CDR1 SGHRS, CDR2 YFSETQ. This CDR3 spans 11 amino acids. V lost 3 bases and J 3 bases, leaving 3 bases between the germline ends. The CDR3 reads CASSSDTEAFF. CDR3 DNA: TGCGCCAGCAGCTCCGACACTGAAGCTTTCTTT.

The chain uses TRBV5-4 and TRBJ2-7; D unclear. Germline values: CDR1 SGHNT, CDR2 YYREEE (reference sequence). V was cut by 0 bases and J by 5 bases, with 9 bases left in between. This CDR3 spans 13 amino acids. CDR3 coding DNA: TGTGCCAGCAGCTTGGTGGCGGTAAACGAGCAGTACTTC. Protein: CASSLVAVNEQYF.

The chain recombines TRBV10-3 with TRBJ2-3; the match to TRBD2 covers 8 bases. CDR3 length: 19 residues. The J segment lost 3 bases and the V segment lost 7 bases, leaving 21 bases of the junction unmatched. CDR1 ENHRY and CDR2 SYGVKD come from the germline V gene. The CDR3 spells CAIKLAANTGGAGTDTQYF. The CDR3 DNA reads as TGTGCCATCAAATTAGCGGCGAACACCGGGGGGGCAGGGACAGATACGCAGTATTTT.

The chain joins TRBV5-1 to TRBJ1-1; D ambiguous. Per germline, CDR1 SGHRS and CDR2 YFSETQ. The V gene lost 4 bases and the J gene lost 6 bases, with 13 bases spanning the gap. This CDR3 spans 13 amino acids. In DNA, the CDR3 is TGCGCCAGCAGCAGGGAAGGGCAATCTGAAGCTTTCTTT. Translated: CASSREGQSEAFF.

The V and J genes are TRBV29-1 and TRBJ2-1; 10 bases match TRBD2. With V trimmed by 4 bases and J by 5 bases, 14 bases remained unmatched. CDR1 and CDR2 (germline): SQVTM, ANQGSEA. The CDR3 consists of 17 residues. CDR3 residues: CSVAGLAGDLINNEQFF. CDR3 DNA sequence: TGCAGCGTTGCAGGGCTAGCGGGAGATTTGATCAACAATGAGCAGTTCTTC.

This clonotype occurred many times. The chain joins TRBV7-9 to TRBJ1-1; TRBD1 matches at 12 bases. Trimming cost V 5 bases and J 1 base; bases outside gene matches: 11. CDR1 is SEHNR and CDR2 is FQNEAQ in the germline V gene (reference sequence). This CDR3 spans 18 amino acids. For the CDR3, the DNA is TGTGCCAGCAGCCCCGGGACAGGGGGCTTTTTTCGGAACACTGAAGCTTTCTTT. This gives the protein CASSPGTGGFFRNTEAFF.

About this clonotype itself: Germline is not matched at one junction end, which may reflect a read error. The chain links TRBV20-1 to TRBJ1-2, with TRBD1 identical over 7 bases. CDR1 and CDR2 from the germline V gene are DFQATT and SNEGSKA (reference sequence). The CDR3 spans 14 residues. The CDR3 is CSAIVPGTAFGDTF. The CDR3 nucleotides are TGCAGTGCCATAGTCCCCGGGACAGCTTTTGGGGACACCTTT.

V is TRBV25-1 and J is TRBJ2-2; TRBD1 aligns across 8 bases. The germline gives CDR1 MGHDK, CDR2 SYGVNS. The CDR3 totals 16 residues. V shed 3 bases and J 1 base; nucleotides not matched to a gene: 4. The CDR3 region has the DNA TGTGCCAGCAGTGAGTTGGGGACAGGGAACACCGGGGAGCTGTTTTTT. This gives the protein CASSELGTGNTGELFF.

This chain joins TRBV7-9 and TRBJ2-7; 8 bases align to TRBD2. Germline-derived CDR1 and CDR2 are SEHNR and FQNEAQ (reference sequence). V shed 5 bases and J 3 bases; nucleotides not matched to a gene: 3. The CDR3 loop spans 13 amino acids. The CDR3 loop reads CASSTGGVYEQYF. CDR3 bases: TGTGCCAGCAGCACCGGGGGGGTCTACGAGCAGTACTTC.

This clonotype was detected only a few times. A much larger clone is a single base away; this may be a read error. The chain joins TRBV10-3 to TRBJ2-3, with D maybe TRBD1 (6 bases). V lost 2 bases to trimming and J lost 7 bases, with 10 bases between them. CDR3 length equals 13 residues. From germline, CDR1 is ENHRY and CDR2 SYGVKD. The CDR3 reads CAISETGSHTQYF. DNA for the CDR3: TGTGCCATCAGTGAGACAGGGTCCCATACGCAGTATTTT.

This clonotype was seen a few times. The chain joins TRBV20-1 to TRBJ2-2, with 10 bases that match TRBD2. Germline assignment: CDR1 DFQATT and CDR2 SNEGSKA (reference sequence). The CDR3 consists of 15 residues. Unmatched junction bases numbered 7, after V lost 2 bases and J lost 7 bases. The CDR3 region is CSARPSGSMIGELFF. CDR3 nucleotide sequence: TGCAGTGCTAGACCTAGCGGGAGTATGATCGGGGAGCTGTTTTTT.

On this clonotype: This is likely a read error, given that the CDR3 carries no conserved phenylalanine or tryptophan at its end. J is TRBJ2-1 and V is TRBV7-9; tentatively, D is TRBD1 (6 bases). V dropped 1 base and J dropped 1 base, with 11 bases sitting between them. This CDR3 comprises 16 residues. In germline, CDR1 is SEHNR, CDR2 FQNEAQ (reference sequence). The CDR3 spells CASSLGGRGSYNEQFL. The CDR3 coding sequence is TGTGCCAGCAGCTTAGGAGGCAGGGGATCCTACAATGAGCAGTTCCTC.

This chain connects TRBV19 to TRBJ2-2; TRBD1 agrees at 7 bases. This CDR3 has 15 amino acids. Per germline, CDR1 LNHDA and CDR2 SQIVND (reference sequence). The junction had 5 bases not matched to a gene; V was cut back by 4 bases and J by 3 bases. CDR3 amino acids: CASSTPGQYTGELFF. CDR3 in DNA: TGTGCCAGTAGTACCCCGGGACAGTACACCGGGGAGCTGTTTTTT. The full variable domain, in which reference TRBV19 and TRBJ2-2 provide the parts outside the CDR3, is DGGITQSPKYLFRKEGQNVTLSCEQNLNHDAMYWYRQDPGQGLRLIYYSQIVNDFQKGDIAEGYSVSREKKESFPLTVTSAQKNPTAFYLCASSTPGQYTGELFFGEGSRLTVL.

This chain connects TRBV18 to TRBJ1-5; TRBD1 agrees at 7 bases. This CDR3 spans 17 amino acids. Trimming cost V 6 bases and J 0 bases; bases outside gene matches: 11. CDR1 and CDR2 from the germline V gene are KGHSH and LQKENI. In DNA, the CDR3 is TGTGCCAGCTCCCCCGGGACAGAGCTCTATAGCAATCAGCCCCAGCATTTT. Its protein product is CASSPGTELYSNQPQHF.

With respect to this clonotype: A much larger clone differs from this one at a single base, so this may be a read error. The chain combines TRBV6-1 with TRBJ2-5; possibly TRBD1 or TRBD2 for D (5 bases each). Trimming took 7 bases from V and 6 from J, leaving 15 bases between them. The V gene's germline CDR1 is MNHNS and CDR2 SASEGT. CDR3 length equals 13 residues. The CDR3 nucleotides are TGTGCCAGCATTTACGCCGGGGCTAAGACCCAGTACTTC. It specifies CASIYAGAKTQYF.

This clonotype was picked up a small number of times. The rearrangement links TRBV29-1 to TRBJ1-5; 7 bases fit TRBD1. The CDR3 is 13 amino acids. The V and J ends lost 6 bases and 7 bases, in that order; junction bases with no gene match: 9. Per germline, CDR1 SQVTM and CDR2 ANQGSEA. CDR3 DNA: TGCAGCGTCCAAGACAGGGAGGAGCAGCCCCAGCATTTT. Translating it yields CSVQDREEQPQHF. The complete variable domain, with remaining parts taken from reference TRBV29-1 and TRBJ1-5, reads SAVISQKPSRDICQRGTSLTIQCQVDSQVTMMFWYRQQPGQSLTLIATANQGSEATYESGFVIDKFPISRPNLTFSTLTVSNMSPEDSSIYLCSVQDREEQPQHFGDGTRLSIL.

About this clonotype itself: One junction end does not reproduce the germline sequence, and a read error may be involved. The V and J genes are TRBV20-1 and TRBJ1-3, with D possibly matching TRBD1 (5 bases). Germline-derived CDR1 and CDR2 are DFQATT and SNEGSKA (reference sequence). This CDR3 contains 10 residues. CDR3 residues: CSASLGTIYF. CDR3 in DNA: TGCAGTGCTAGTCTGGGGACCATCTATTTT.

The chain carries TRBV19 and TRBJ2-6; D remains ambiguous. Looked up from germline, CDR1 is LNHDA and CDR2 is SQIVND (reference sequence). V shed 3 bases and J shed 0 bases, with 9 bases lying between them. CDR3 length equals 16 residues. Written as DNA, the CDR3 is TGTGCCAGTAGTATCCTGGGCCGCTCTGGGGCCAACGTCCTGACTTTC. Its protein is CASSILGRSGANVLTF.

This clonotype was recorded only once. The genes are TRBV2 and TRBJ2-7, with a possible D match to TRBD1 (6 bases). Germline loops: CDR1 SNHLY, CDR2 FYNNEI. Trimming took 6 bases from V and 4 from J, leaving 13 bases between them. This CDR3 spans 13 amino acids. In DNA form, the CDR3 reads TGTGCCAGCAGCCCACAGGGATTTTACGAGCAGTACTTC. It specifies CASSPQGFYEQYF.

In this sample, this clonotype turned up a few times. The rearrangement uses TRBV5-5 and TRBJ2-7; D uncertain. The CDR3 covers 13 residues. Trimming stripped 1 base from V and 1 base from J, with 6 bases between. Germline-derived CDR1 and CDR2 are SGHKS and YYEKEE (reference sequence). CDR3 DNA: TGTGCCAGCAGCTTGACAGCTTCCTACGAGCAGTACTTC. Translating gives CASSLTASYEQYF. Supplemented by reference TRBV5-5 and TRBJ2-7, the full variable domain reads DAGVTQSPTHLIKTRGQQVTLRCSPISGHKSVSWYQQVLGQGPQFIFQYYEKEERGRGNFPDRFSARQFPNYSSELNVNALLLGDSALYLCASSLTASYEQYFGPGTRLTVT.

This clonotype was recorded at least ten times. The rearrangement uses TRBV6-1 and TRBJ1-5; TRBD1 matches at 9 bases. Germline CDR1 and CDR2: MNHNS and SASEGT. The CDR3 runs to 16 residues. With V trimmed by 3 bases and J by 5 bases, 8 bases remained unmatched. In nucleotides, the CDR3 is TGTGCCAGCAGTGATTTCTGGACAGGGGAATATCAGCCCCAGCATTTT. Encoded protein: CASSDFWTGEYQPQHF.

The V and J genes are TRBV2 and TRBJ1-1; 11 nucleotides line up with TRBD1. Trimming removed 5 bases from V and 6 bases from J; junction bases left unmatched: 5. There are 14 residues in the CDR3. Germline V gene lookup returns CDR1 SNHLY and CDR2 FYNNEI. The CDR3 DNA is TGTGCCAGCAGTCGGGACAGGGGGTCCCCTGAAGCTTTCTTT. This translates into CASSRDRGSPEAFF.

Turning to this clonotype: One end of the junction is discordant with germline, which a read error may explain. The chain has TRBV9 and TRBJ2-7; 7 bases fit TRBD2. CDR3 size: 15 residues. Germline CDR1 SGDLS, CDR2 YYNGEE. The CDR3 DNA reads TGTGCCAGCAGCTTGGAGTCGACTAGCTCCTACGGGCAGTACTTC. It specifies CASSLESTSSYGQYF.

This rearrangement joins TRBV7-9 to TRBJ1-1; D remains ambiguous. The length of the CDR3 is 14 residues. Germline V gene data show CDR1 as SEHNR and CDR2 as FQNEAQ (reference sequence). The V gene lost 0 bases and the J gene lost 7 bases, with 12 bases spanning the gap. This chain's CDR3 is CASSLASLPGEAFF. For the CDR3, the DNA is TGTGCCAGCAGCTTAGCGTCGCTCCCGGGTGAAGCTTTCTTT.